This T cell receptor beta chain was captured in a study of T cell repertoires in cytomegalovirus infection. Overall study context: Recently identified HLA-C-restricted CMV epitopes and well-studied HLA-B-restricted CMV epitopes were used by the study.

V was trimmed by 5 bases and J by 6 bases, leaving 21 bases between them. Per germline, CDR1 MNHNS and CDR2 SASEGT. The CDR3 is 16 residues long. In TCRdb, the reads were re-called with MiXCR into one record per CDR3 protein. The repertoire holds about 770,000 distinct CDR3 sequences, with 25% to 30% as singletons. In this sample, this clonotype turned up a few times. The antigen is unknown. The material was cultured CD8+ T cells from PBMCs, obtained from culture after CMV antigen stimulation. The TCR originated in a human donor in good health (CMV status not recorded). Some clones in this sample may be carry-over from other donors' samples. The V and J genes are TRBV6-1 and TRBJ2-3; tentatively, D is TRBD2 (6 bases). The CDR3 region is CASSQNYPGDWDTQYF. The CDR3 DNA follows: TGTGCCAGCAGTCAAAATTATCCGGGGGACTGGGATACGCAGTATTTT.